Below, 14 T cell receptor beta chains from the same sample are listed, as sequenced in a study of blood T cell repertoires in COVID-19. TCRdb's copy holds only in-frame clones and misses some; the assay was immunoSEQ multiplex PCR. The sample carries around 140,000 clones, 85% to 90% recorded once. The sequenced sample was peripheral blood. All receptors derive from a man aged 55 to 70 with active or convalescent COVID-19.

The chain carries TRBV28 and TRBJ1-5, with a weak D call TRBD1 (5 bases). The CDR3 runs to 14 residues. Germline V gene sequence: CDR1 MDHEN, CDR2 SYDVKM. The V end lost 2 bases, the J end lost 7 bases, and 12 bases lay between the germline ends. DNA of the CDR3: TGTGCCAGCAGTTTAGTCGGGGGGAGGCAGCCCCAGCATTTT. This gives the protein CASSLVGGRQPQHF.

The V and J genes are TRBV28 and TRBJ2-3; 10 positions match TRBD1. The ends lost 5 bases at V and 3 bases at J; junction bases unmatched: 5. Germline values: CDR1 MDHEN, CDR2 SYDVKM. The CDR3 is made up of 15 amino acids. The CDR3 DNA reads TGTGCCAGCAGTCCCGACAGGGGGCTGACAGATACGCAGTATTTT. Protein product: CASSPDRGLTDTQYF.

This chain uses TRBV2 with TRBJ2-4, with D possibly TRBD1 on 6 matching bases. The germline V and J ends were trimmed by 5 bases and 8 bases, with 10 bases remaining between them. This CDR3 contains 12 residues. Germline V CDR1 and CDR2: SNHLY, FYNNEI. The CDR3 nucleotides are TGTGCCAGCAGTCGACAGGTGGACATTCAGTACTTC. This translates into CASSRQVDIQYF.

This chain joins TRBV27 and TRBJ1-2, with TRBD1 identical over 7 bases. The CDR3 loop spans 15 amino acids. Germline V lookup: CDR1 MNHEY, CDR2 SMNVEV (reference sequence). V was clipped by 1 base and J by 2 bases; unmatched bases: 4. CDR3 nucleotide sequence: TGTGCCAGCAGTTTATTTGGGACAGAGAACTATGGCTACACCTTC. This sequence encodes CASSLFGTENYGYTF.

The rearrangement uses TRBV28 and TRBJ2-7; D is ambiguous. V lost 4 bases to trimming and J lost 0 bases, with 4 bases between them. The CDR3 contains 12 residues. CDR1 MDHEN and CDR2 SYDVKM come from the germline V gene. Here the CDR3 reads CASSSSSYEQYF. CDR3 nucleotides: TGTGCCAGCAGTTCCAGCTCCTACGAGCAGTACTTC.

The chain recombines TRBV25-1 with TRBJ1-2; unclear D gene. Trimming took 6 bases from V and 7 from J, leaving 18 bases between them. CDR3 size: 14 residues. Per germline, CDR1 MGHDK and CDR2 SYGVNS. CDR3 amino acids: CASRDAGGLSGYTF. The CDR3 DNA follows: TGTGCCAGCAGGGACGCCGGAGGGCTAAGTGGCTACACCTTC.

DNA of the CDR3: TGTGCCACCAGCAGAGATGAGGGAAAAGAAGAAAAACTGTTTTTT. It translates to CATSRDEGKEEKLFF. The rearrangement links TRBV15 to TRBJ1-4; unclear D gene. The CDR3 is made up of 15 amino acids. In germline, CDR1 is LNHNV, CDR2 YYDKDF (reference sequence). V was shortened by 0 bases and J by 8 bases, with 13 bases between the two germline ends. Using reference TRBV15 and TRBJ1-4 for the parts outside the CDR3, the full variable domain is DAMVIQNPRYQVTQFGKPVTLSCSQTLNHNVMYWYQQKSSQAPKLLFHYYDKDFNNEADTPDNFQSRRPNTSFCFLDIRSPGLGDTAMYLCATSRDEGKEEKLFFGSGTQLSVL.

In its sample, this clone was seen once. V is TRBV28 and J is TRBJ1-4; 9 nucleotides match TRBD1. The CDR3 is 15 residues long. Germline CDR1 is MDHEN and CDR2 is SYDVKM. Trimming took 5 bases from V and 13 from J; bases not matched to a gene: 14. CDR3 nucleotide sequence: TGTGCCAGCAGTGTCCCCGGGACAGGGAAAGTCGGACTGTTTTTT. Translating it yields CASSVPGTGKVGLFF. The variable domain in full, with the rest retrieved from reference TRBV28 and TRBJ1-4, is DVKVTQSSRYLVKRTGEKVFLECVQDMDHENMFWYRQDPGLGLRLIYFSYDVKMKEKGDIPEGYSVSREKKERFSLILESASTNQTSMYLCASSVPGTGKVGLFFGSGTQLSVL.

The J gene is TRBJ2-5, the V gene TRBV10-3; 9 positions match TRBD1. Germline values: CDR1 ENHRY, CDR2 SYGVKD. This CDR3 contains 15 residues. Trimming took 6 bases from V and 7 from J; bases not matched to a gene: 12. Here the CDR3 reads CAIRDPGQGPMTQYF. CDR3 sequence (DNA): TGTGCCATCAGGGACCCGGGACAGGGCCCCATGACCCAGTACTTC.

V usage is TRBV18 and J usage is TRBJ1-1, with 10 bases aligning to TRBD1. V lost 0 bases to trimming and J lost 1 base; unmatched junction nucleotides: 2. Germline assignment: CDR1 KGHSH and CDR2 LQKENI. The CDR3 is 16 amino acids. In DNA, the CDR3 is TGTGCCAGCTCACCACCGGGACAGGGGTCGAACACTGAAGCTTTCTTT. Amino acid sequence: CASSPPGQGSNTEAFF.

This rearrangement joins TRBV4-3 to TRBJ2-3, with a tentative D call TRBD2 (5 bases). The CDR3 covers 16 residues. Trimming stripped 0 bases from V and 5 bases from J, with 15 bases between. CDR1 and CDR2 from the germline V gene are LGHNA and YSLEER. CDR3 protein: CASSQDIDYLQDTQYF. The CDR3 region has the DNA TGCGCCAGCAGCCAAGATATTGACTACTTACAAGATACGCAGTATTTT.

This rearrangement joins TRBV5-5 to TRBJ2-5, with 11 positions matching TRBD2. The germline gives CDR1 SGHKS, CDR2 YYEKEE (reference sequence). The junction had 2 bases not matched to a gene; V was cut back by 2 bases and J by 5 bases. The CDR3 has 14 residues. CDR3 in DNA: TGTGCCAGCAGCTTAATAGCGGGGGGGGAGACCCAGTACTTC. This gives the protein CASSLIAGGETQYF.

CDR3 DNA: TGTGCCAGCATTCGACTGTTATTCTACAATGAGCAGTTCTTC. Translation: CASIRLLFYNEQFF. This chain links TRBV5-8 with TRBJ2-1; no clear D gene. The germline gives CDR1 SGHTS, CDR2 YDEGEE. This CDR3 comprises 14 residues. The V end was cut by 6 bases, the J end by 3 bases, with 13 bases between.

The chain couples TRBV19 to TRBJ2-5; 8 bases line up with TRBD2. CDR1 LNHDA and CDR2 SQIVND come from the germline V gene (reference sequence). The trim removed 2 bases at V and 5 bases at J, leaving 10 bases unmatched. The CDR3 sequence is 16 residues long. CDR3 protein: CASSIRFSGVGETQYF. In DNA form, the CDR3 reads TGTGCCAGTAGTATACGGTTTAGCGGGGTGGGTGAGACCCAGTACTTC.